The rows below give T cell receptor beta chains drawn from one sample of a study of technical replicates of blood from a few donors. Method: immunoSEQ multiplex PCR; TCRdb's copy keeps in-frame clones and lacks some. Of tens of thousands of clones in the sample, 85% to 95% were seen once. Material for sequencing was T cells isolated from PBMCs. The receptors were sampled from a human donor in good health. The CDR3 runs from the conserved cysteine through the conserved F or W. The D gene is left open where the match is weak. For some rows the clone size is stated as once, few or many, or as a class when expanded; others skip it.

>-|TRBJ2-3|-|TRBV7-6
TGTGCCAGCAGCTTAGGAGGGCCCGATACGCAGTATTTT
CASSLGGPDTQYF
>-|TRBJ1-2|-|TRBV6-1
TGTGCCAGCAGTGAATACCCCCCTCCAGGAGGCTATGGCTACACCTTC
CASSEYPPPGGYGYTF
>-|TRBJ2-5|-|TRBV5-1
TGCGCCAGCAGCAGGGGACAAGAGACCCAGTACTTC
CASSRGQETQYF
>-|TRBJ2-3|TRBD1|TRBV10-1
TGCGCCAGCAGCCAAGTGACAGGGTCCGTCACAGATACGCAGTATTTT
CASSQVTGSVTDTQYF
>once|TRBJ2-3|TRBD1|TRBV5-1
TGCGCCAGCACCCTCACCTTTCGACAGGGCAAGCCAGATACGCAGTATTTT
CASTLTFRQGKPDTQYF
>-|TRBJ2-3|TRBD2|TRBV5-4
TGTGCCAGCAGCCACGAACTAGCGGGGGGGCAACATACGCAGTATTTT
CASSHELAGGQHTQYF
>-|TRBJ1-2|TRBD1|TRBV6-6
TGTGCCAGCAGTTTCATCCGGGACAGGGACTATGGCTACACCTTC
CASSFIRDRDYGYTF
>-|TRBJ2-6|-|TRBV6-6
TGTGCCAGCACCTTCTCTGGGGCCAACGTCCTGACTTTC
CASTFSGANVLTF
>-|TRBJ2-1|-|TRBV4-1
TGCGCCAGCAGCCAAGCCCGGTACAATGAGCAGTTCTTC
CASSQARYNEQFF
>-|TRBJ1-2|TRBD1|TRBV6-5
TGTGCCAGCAGTACCCGAGACAGGGCTAACTATGGCTACACCTTC
CASSTRDRANYGYTF
>-|TRBJ2-7|-|TRBV28
TGTGCCAGCAGTTTCAACAGCTACGAGCAGTACTTC
CASSFNSYEQYF
>-|TRBJ2-7|-|TRBV30
TGTGCCTGGAGTCTGACAGGTACCTCCTACGAGCAGTACTTC
CAWSLTGTSYEQYF
>-|TRBJ2-5|-|TRBV12-5
TGTGCTAGTGGTTTCTCTCTCGAGACCCAGTACTTC
CASGFSLETQYF
>-|TRBJ2-3|-|TRBV5-1
TGCGCCAGCGGCGGCCAAGCTGAAGAAACCACAGATACGCAGTATTTT
CASGGQAEETTDTQYF
>once|TRBJ1-5|TRBD1|TRBV12-5
TGTGCTAGTGGTTTGGTATTAACCGGGACAGGGGTTCGTCAGCCCCAGCATTTT
CASGLVLTGTGVRQPQHF
>-|TRBJ2-1|TRBD2|TRBV14
TGTGCCAGCAGCCAAGACCGTCTAGCGGACTTTGGCAATGAGCAGTTCTTC
CASSQDRLADFGNEQFF
>-|TRBJ2-3|TRBD2|TRBV6-1
TGTGCCAGCAGTTTAGCGGGAACCACAGATACGCAGTATTTT
CASSLAGTTDTQYF
>few|TRBJ1-1|-|TRBV9
TGTGCCAGCAGCGTAGAGACGGGGAGAACTGACACTGAAGCTTTCTTT
CASSVETGRTDTEAFF
>-|TRBJ2-7|TRBD1|TRBV28
TGTGCCAACAGAGACAGGGGCTACGAGCAGTACTTC
CANRDRGYEQYF
>-|TRBJ2-7|TRBD2|TRBV28
TGTGCCAGCAGTCAACTAAGCGGGAGAGTCAACGAGCAGTACTTC
CASSQLSGRVNEQYF
>-|TRBJ2-7|TRBD1|TRBV5-1
TGCGCCAGCAGCTTGGAGGGGGCCTCCTACGAGCAGTACTTC
CASSLEGASYEQYF
>-|TRBJ2-7|-|TRBV19
TGTGCCAGTAGTATAGTAAGAACGGCGGCTGCCTACGAGCAGTACTTC
CASSIVRTAAAYEQYF
>-|TRBJ2-2|-|TRBV5-1
TGCGCCAGCAGCTTGGAGACCCGGGGCACCGGGGAGCTGTTTTTT
CASSLETRGTGELFF
>once|TRBJ2-3|TRBD2|TRBV2
TGTGCCAGCGGGACTAGCGGGAGTCTTGGCACAGATACGCAGTATTTT
CASGTSGSLGTDTQYF
>once|TRBJ2-7|-|TRBV11-2
TGTGCCAGCAGCTCGCCAAAACTCAAACGCGGCGAGCAGTACTTC
CASSSPKLKRGEQYF
>-|TRBJ1-2|-|TRBV5-4
TGTGCCAGCAGCCCTGACTTCAGGGCTGTCTATGGCTACACCTTC
CASSPDFRAVYGYTF
>-|TRBJ2-3|-|TRBV5-1
TGCGCCAGCAGCCGAAATCGACAGAACACAGATACGCAGTATTTT
CASSRNRQNTDTQYF
>-|TRBJ1-5|TRBD1|TRBV30
TGTGCCTGGAGTGGGGTCGTGACAGGGGGCTCGGAGCCCCAGCATTTT
CAWSGVVTGGSEPQHF
>-|TRBJ2-3|-|TRBV5-6
TGTGCCAGCAGCCTCCTTCTCTCGGGGGACACAGATACGCAGTATTTT
CASSLLLSGDTDTQYF